The clone carrying this T cell receptor (beta chain) was recorded a few times. Its cognate antigen is unknown. The data stem from a study of beta chain features in type 1 diabetes. Study observations and caveats: The analysis here could not establish whether HLA type shapes TCRB rearrangement. Moderate but significant shortening of TCRB CDR3s was recorded in all four CD4+ subsets from Type 1 diabetes patients. Patients and controls would be equally affected if PCR favored shorter templates.

The authors reverse transcribed all of the isolated RNA, so sequencing captured expressed TCRB transcripts. Generated by immunoSEQ multiplex PCR, the TCRdb table keeps only in-frame clones and is missing some. The table has about 290,000 clones, around 7.8% seen once. The source of this sequence is a woman aged 18-35 years in good health. What was sequenced was central memory CD4+ T cells from blood.

CDR3 in amino acids: CASSSLPMNTGELFF. The CDR3 region has the DNA TGTGCCAGCAGTTCCCTGCCGATGAACACCGGGGAGCTGTTTTTT. The J gene is TRBJ2-2, the V gene TRBV11-2; D unresolved. CDR3 length: 15 residues. CDR1 is SGHAT and CDR2 is FQNNGV in the germline V gene. The V gene lost 6 bases and the J gene lost 1 base, with 12 bases spanning the gap.